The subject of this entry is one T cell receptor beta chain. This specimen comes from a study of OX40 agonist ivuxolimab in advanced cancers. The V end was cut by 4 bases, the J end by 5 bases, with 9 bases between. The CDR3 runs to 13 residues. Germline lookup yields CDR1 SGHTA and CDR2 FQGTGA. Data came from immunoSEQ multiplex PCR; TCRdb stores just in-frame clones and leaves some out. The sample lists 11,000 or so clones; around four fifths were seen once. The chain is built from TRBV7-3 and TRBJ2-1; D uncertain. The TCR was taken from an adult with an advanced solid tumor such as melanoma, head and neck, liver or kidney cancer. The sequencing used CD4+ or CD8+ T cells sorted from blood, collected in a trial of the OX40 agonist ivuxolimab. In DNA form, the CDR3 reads TGTGCCAGCAGCTACAGCGCCAACAATGAGCAGTTCTTC. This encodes CASSYSANNEQFF.